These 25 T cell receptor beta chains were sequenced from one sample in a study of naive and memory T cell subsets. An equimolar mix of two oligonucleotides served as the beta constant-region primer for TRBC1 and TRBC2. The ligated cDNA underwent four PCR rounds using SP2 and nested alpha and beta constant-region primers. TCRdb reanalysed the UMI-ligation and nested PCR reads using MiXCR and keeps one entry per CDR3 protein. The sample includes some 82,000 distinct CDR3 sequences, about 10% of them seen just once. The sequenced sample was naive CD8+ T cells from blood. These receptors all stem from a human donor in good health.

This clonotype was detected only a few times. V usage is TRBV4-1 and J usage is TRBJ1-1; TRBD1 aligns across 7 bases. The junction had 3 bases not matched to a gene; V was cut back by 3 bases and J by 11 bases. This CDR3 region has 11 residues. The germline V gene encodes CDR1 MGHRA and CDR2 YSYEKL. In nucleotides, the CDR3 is TGCGCCAGCAGCCAGCAGGGGGTTGCTTTCTTT. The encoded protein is CASSQQGVAFF.

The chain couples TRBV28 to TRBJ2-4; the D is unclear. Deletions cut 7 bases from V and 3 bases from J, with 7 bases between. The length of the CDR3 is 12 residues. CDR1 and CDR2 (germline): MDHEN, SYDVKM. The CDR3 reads CASTAYKNIQYF. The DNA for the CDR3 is TGTGCCAGCACGGCCTACAAAAACATTCAGTACTTC.

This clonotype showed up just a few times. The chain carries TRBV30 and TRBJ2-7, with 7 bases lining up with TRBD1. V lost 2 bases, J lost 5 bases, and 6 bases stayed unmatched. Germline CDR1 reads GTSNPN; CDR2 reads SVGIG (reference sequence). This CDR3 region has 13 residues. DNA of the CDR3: TGTGCCTGGAGTTTCCAACAGGGGCACGAGCAGTACTTC. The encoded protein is CAWSFQQGHEQYF.

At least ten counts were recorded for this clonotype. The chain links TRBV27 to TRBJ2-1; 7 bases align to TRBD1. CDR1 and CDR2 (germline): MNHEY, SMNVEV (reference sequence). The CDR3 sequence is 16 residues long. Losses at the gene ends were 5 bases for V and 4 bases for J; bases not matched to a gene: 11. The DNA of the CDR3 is TGTGCCAGCAGTCCCCCAAACCCGACAGGGTACAATGAGCAGTTCTTC. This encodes CASSPPNPTGYNEQFF.

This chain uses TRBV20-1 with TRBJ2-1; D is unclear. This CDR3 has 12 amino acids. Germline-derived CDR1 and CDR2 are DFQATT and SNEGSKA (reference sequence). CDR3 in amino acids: CESTQLHNEQFF. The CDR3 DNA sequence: TGCGAATCGACTCAGCTGCACAATGAGCAGTTCTTC.

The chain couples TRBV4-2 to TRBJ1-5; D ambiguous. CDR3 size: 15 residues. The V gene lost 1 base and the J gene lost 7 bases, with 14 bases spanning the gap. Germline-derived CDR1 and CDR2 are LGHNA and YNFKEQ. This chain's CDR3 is CASSQVVGTGQPQHF. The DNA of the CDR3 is TGTGCCAGCAGCCAAGTAGTGGGAACGGGCCAGCCCCAGCATTTT.

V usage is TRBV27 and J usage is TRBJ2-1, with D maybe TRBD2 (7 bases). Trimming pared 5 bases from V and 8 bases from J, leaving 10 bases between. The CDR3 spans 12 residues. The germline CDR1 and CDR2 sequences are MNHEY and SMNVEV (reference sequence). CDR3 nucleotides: TGTGCCAGCAGTGCCGGGGGGCATGAGCAGTTCTTC. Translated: CASSAGGHEQFF.

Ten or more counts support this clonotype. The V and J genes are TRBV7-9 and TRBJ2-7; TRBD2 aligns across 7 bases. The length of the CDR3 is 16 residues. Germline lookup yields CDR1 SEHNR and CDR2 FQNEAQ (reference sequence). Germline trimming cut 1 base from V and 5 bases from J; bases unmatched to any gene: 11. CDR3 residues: CASSLGGGGRGHEQYF. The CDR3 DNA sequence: TGTGCCAGCAGCTTAGGAGGTGGCGGGAGAGGCCACGAGCAGTACTTC.

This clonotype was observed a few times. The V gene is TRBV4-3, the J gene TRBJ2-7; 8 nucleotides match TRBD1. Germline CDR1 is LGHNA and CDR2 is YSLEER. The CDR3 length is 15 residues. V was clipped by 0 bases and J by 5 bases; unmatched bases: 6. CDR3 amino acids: CASSQEETGVNEQYF. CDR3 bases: TGCGCCAGCAGCCAAGAGGAGACAGGGGTGAACGAGCAGTACTTC.

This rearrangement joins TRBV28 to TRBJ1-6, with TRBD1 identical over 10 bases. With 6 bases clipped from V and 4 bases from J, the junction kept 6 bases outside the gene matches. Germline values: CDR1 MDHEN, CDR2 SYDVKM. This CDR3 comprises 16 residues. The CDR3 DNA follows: TGTGCCAGCAGGCTCCGGGACAGGGGTTATAATTCACCCCTCCACTTT. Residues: CASRLRDRGYNSPLHF.

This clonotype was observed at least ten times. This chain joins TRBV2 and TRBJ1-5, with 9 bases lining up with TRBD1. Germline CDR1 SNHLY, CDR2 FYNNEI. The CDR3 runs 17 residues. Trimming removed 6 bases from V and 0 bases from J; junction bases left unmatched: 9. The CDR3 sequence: CASSNPRDRVSNQPQHF. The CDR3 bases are TGTGCCAGCAGCAACCCCCGGGACAGGGTTAGCAATCAGCCCCAGCATTTT.

The CDR3 reads CASSPLTGSASYEQYF. As DNA, the CDR3 is TGTGCCAGCAGCCCCCTGACCGGGAGTGCTTCCTACGAGCAGTACTTC. The genes are TRBV11-2 and TRBJ2-7; possible D gene TRBD2, 6 bases. The V and J ends lost 5 bases and 1 base respectively, with 18 bases between them. CDR3 length: 16 amino acids. Germline V lookup: CDR1 SGHAT, CDR2 FQNNGV. Filled out from reference TRBV11-2 and TRBJ2-7, the complete variable domain reads EAGVAQSPRYKIIEKRQSVAFWCNPISGHATLYWYQQILGQGPKLLIQFQNNGVVDDSQLPKDRFSAERLKGVDSTLKIQPAKLEDSAVYLCASSPLTGSASYEQYFGPGTRLTVT.

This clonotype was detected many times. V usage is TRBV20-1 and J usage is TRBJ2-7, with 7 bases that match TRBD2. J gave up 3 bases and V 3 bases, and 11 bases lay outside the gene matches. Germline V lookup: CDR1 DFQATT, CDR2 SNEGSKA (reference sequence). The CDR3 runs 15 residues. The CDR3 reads CSARAVGDYSYEQYF. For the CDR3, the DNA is TGCAGTGCTAGGGCCGTTGGGGACTATAGCTACGAGCAGTACTTC.

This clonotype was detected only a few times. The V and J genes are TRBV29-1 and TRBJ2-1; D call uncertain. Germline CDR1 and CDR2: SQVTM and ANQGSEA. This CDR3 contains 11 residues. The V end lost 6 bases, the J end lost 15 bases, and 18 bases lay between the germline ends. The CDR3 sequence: CSVDGPMGTFF. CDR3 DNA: TGCAGCGTAGATGGCCCTATGGGAACGTTCTTC.

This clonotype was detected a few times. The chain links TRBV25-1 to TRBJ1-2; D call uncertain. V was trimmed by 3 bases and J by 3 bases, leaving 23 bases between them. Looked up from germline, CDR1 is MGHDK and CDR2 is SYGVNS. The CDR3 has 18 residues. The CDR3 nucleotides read TGTGCCAGCAGTGATAGGATCGGAGGGAGCCTTGGGGACTATGGCTACACCTTC. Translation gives CASSDRIGGSLGDYGYTF.

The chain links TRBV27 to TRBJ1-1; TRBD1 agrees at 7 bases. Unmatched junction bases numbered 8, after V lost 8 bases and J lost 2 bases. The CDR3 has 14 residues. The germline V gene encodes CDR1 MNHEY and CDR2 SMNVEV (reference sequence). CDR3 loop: CASRDRDYNTEAFF. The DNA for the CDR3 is TGTGCCAGCCGGGACAGAGACTATAACACTGAAGCTTTCTTT.

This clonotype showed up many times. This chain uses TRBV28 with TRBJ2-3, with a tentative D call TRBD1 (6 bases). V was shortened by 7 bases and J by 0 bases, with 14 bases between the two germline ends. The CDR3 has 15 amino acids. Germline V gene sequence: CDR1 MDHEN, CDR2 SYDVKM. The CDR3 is CASILTGISTDTQYF. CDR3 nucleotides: TGTGCCAGCATCCTAACAGGGATCAGCACAGATACGCAGTATTTT.

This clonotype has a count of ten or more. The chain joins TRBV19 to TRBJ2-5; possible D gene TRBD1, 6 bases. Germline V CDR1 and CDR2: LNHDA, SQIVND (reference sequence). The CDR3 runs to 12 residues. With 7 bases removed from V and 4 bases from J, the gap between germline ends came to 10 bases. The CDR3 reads CASKTGRETQYF. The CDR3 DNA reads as TGTGCCAGTAAAACAGGGAGAGAGACCCAGTACTTC.

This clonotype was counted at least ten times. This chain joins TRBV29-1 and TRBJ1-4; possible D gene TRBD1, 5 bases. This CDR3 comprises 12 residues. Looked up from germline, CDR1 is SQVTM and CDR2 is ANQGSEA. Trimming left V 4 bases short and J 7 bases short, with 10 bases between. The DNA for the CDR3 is TGCAGCGTTGCCCAGGGCGTTGAAAAACTGTTTTTT. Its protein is CSVAQGVEKLFF.

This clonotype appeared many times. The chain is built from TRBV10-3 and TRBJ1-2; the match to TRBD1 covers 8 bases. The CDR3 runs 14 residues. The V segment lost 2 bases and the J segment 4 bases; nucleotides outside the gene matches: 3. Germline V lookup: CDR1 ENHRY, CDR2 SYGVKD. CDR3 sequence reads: CAISEAGGIYGYTF. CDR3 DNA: TGTGCCATCAGTGAGGCAGGGGGCATCTATGGCTACACCTTC.

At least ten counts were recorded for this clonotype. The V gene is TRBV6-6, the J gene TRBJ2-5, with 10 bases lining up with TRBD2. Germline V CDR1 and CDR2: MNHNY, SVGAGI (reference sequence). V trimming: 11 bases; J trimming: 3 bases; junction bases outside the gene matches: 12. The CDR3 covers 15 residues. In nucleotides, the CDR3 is TGTGCCCACTCCGCCGGGACTAGCGTGAAAGAGACCCAGTACTTC. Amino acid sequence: CAHSAGTSVKETQYF.

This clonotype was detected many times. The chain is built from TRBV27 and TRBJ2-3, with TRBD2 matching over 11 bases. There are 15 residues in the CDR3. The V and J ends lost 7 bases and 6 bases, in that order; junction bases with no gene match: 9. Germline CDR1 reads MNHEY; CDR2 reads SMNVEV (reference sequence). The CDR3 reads CASTPGTSGLDTQYF. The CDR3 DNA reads TGTGCCAGCACCCCCGGGACTAGCGGACTCGATACGCAGTATTTT.

The CDR3 loop reads CSVGIGGMNTEAFF. The DNA of the CDR3 is TGCAGCGTTGGAATAGGGGGTATGAACACTGAAGCTTTCTTT. The J gene is TRBJ1-1, the V gene TRBV29-1, with TRBD1 as a possible D gene (6 bases). Germline V gene lookup returns CDR1 SQVTM and CDR2 ANQGSEA. The V gene lost 4 bases and the J gene lost 0 bases, with 12 bases spanning the gap. The CDR3 sequence is 14 residues long.

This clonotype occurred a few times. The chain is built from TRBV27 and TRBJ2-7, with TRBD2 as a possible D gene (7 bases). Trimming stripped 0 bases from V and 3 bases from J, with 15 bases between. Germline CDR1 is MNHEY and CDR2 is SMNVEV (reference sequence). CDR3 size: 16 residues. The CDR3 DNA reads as TGTGCCAGCAGTTTATCGGGGAGGGGGGGATACTACGAGCAGTACTTC. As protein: CASSLSGRGGYYEQYF.

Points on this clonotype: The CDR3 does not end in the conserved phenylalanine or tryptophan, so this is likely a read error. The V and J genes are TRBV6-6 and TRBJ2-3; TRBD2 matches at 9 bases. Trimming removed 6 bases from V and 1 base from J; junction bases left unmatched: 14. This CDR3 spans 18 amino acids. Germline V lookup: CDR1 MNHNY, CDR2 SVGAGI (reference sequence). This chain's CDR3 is CASSQSRVAGVGTDTQYS. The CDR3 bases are TGTGCCAGCAGCCAATCCCGCGTAGCGGGAGTGGGCACAGATACGCAGTATTCT.